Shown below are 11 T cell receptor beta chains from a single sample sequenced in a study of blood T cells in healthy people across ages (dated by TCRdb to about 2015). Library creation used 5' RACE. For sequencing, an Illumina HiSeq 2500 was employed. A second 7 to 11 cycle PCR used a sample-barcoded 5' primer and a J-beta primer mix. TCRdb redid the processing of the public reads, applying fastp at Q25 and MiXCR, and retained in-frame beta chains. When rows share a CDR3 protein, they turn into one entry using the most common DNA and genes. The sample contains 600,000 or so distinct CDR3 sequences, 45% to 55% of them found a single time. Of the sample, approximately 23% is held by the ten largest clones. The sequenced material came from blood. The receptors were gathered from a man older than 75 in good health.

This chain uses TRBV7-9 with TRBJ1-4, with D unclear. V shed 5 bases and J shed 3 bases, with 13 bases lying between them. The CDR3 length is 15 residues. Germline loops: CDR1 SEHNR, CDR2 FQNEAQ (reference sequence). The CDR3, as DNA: TGTGCCAGCAGCACATACACGGCAGCTAATGAAAAACTGTTTTTT. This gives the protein CASSTYTAANEKLFF.

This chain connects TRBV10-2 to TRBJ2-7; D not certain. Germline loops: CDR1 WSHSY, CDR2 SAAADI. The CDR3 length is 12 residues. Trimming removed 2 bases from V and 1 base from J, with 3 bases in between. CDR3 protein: CASSEMSYEQYF. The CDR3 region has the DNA TGCGCCAGCAGTGAGATGTCCTACGAGCAGTACTTC.

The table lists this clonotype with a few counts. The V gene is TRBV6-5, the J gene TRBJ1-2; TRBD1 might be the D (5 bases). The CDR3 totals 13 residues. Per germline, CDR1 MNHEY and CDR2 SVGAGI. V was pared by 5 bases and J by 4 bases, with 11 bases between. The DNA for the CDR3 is TGTGCCAGCAGTGATCAGGGTACCTATGGCTACACCTTC. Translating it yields CASSDQGTYGYTF.

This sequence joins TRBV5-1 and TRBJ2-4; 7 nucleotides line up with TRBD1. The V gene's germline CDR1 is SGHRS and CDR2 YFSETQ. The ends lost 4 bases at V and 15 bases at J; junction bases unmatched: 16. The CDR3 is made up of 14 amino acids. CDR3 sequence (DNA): TGCGCCAGCAGCCCTTCGACAGGGCGATTTCACGCGTACTTC. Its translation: CASSPSTGRFHAYF. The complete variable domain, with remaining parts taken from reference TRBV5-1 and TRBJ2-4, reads KAGVTQTPRYLIKTRGQQVTLSCSPISGHRSVSWYQQTPGQGLQFLFEYFSETQRNKGNFPGRFSGRQFSNSRSEMNVSTLELGDSALYLCASSPSTGRFHAYFGAGTRLSVL.

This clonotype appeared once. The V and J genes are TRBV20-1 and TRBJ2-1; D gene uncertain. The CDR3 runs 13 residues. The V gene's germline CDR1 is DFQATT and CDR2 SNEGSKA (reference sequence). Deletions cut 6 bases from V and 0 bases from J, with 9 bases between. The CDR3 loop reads CSARFSSYNEQFF. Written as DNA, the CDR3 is TGCAGTGCCCGCTTCAGCTCCTACAATGAGCAGTTCTTC.

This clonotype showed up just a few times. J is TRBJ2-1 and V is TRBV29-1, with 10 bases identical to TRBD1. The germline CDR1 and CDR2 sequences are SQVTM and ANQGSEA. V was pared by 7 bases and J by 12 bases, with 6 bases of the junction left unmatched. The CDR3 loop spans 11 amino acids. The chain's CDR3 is CSGQTGGAQFF. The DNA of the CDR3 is TGCAGCGGACAGACAGGGGGCGCGCAGTTCTTC.

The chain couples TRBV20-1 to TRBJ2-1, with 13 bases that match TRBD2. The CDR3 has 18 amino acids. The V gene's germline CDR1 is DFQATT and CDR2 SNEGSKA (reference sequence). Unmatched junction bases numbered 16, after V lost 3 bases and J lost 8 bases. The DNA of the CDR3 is TGCAGTGCTAGCCCCCTGAGGACAACTAGCGGGAGGGTCGATGAGCAGTTCTTC. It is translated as CSASPLRTTSGRVDEQFF.

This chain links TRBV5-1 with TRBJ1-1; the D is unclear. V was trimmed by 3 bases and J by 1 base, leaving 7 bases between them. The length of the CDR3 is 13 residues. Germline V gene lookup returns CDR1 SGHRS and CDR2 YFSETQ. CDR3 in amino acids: CASSSDTNTEAFF. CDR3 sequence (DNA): TGCGCCAGCAGCTCCGACACGAACACTGAAGCTTTCTTT. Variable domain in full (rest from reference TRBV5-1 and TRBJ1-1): KAGVTQTPRYLIKTRGQQVTLSCSPISGHRSVSWYQQTPGQGLQFLFEYFSETQRNKGNFPGRFSGRQFSNSRSEMNVSTLELGDSALYLCASSSDTNTEAFFGQGTRLTVV.

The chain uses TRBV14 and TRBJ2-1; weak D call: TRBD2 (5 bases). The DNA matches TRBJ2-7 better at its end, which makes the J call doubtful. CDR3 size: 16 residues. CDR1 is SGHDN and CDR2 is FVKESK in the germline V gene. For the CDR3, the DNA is TGTGCCAGCAGCCAAGTCCCCGGACTGGCCTACAATGAGCAGTACTTC. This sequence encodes CASSQVPGLAYNEQYF.

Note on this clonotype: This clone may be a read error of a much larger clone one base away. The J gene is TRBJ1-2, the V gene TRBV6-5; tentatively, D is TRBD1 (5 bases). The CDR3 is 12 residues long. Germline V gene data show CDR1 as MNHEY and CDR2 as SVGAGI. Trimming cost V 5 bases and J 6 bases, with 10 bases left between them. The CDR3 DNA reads TGTGCCAGCAGTAACCAGGGAGATGGCTACACCTTC. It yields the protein CASSNQGDGYTF.

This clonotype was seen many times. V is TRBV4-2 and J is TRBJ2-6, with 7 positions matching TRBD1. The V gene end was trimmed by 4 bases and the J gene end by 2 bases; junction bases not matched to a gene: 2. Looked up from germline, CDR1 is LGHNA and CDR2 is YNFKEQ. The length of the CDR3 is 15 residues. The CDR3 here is CASSPTGTGANVLTF. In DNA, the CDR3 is TGTGCCAGCAGCCCGACAGGGACTGGGGCCAACGTCCTGACTTTC.